This paragraph covers one T cell receptor beta chain sequence. The table came from immunoSEQ multiplex PCR; TCRdb's copy has only in-frame clones and leaves some out. This table has around 300,000 clones, over 75% appearing once. CDR3 length: 13 amino acids. CDR1 is MDHEN, CDR2 SYDVKM, per germline. J was trimmed by 6 bases and V by 5 bases; bases with no gene match: 7. The data originate from a study of blood T cell repertoires in COVID-19. Turning to the study itself: Sources were T cells, B-cell-depleted T cells, or PBMCs; the material itself was cDNA or gDNA.

The TCR comes from a woman in her twenties or thirties who had recovered from COVID-19. V and J are TRBV28 and TRBJ2-7, with 7 bases that match TRBD1. Sequenced material: PBMCs or T cells enriched from blood (not recorded which). CDR3 in DNA: TGTGCCAGCAGTCGCAGACAGGGTCGCGAGCAGTACTTC. Translating it yields CASSRRQGREQYF.